This TCR beta chain is from a study of T cells in Graves' hyperthyroidism and ophthalmopathy. Study-level findings and limits: Clonotypes that were expanded in thyroid above 0.001 mostly appeared in blood too.

TCR beta CDR3 regions were amplified from RNA. HTBI primers drove first-round RT-PCR of the TCR CDR3. TCRdb reprocessed the multiplex PCR reads via MiXCR and lists one record per CDR3 protein. The top ten clones hold around 70% of a sample with about 400,000 distinct CDR3 sequences, 25% of them seen once. This clonotype was seen many times. What it binds is unknown. At one of its ends the junction is not consistent with the germline gene, which may arise from a read error. Stability of Graves' hyperthyroidism was defined as absent ophthalmopathy progression within 18 months. Orbital computed tomography, thyroid ultrasound, serum thyroxine and TRAb, and clinical symptoms together informed the diagnoses. Out of over 9 ml of fresh peripheral blood came the PBMCs. The receptor was isolated from a middle-aged man with Graves' hyperthyroidism. The sequenced material came from blood.

As DNA, the CDR3 is TGTACCAGCAGCTTAACGTTTACTGGCGTGAAATACAATGAGCAGTTCTTC. This translates into CTSSLTFTGVKYNEQFF. This rearrangement joins TRBV7-3 to TRBJ2-1; no reliable D call. Germline values: CDR1 SGHTA, CDR2 FQGTGA. This CDR3 is 17 amino acids long.